This T cell receptor (beta chain) appears in the sequencing data of a study of blood T cell repertoires in COVID-19. Study information: PBMCs, B-cell-depleted T cells, or T cells were the source of the cDNA or gDNA that made up the material.

As handled by the study authors: Amplification with reference gene primers provided the estimates of nucleated cell counts. This table comes from immunoSEQ multiplex PCR, and its TCRdb copy is limited to in-frame clones, with some not included. V and J calls and clone size are copied from that table; D and trimming were computed from the DNA. The sample yields around 230,000 clones, about 85% seen once. This CDR3 comprises 17 residues. V was shortened by 5 bases and J by 6 bases, with 22 bases between the two germline ends. Germline lookup yields CDR1 KGHSH and CDR2 LQKENI. This receptor was obtained from a man aged 40-49 years with acute or convalescent COVID-19. The V gene is TRBV18, the J gene TRBJ2-2, with a tentative D call TRBD1 (7 bases). The sample comprised peripheral blood. CDR3 coding DNA: TGTGCCAGCTCATCGAACAGGGGAGGCCTCACCGCCGGGGAGCTGTTTTTT. Translating it yields CASSSNRGGLTAGELFF. Drawing the rest from reference TRBV18 and TRBJ2-2, the complete variable domain is NAGVMQNPRHLVRRRGQEARLRCSPMKGHSHVYWYRQLPEEGLKFMVYLQKENIIDESGMPKERFSAEFPKEGPSILRIQQVVRGDSAAYFCASSSNRGGLTAGELFFGEGSRLTVL.